The source of this T cell receptor beta chain is a study of OX40 agonist ivuxolimab in advanced cancers. Whole-study context: Dose-escalation patients suffered from hepatocellular carcinoma, melanoma, renal cell or head and neck cancer.

Clones were sequenced by immunoSEQ multiplex PCR, and TCRdb holds only the in-frame ones, with some missing. The sample consists of approximately 16,000 clones, about 77% of them appearing once. The CDR3 is 15 amino acids. Looked up from germline, CDR1 is MNHNY and CDR2 is SVGAGI (reference sequence). V was pared by 3 bases and J by 4 bases, with 7 bases of the junction left unmatched. The chain combines TRBV6-6 with TRBJ2-3, with 7 bases aligning to TRBD2. The material was CD4+ or CD8+ T cells sorted from blood, obtained in a trial of the OX40 agonist ivuxolimab. This TCR was recovered from an adult with an advanced solid tumor such as melanoma, head and neck, liver or kidney cancer. The CDR3 sequence is CASSYREESPDTQYF. DNA of the CDR3: TGTGCCAGCAGTTATCGGGAGGAGTCTCCAGATACGCAGTATTTT.